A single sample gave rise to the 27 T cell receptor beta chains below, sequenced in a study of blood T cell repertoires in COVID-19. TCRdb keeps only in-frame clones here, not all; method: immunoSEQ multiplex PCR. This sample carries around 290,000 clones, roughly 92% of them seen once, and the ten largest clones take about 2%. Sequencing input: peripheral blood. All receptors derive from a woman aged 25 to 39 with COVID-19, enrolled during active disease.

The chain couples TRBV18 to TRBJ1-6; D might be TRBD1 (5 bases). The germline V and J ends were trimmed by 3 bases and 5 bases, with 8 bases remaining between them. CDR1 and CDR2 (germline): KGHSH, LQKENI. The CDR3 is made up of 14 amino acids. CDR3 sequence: CASSPDSHNSPLHF. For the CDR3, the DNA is TGTGCCAGCTCACCCGACAGTCATAATTCACCCCTCCACTTT. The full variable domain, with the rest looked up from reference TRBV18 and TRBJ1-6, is NAGVMQNPRHLVRRRGQEARLRCSPMKGHSHVYWYRQLPEEGLKFMVYLQKENIIDESGMPKERFSAEFPKEGPSILRIQQVVRGDSAAYFCASSPDSHNSPLHFGNGTRLTVT.

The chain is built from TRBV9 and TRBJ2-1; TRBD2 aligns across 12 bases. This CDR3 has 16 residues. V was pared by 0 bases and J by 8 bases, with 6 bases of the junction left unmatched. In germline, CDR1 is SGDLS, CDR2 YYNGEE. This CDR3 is CASSVVASGRGDEQFF. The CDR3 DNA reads TGTGCCAGCAGCGTAGTGGCTAGCGGGAGGGGGGATGAGCAGTTCTTC.

This chain's CDR3 is CATSDLTGGSYNEQFF. The CDR3 nucleotides are TGTGCCACCAGTGATTTGACAGGCGGTTCTTACAATGAGCAGTTCTTC. This rearrangement joins TRBV24-1 to TRBJ2-1, with D maybe TRBD1 (5 bases). Deletions cut 0 bases from V and 4 bases from J, with 12 bases between. CDR1 and CDR2 (germline): KGHDR, SFDVKD. CDR3 size: 16 residues.

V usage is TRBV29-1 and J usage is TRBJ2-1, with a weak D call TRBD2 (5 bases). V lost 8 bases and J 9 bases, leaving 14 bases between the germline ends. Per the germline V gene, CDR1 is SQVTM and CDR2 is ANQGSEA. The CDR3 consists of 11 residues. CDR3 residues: CSIGLGREQFF. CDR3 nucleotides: TGCAGCATCGGACTCGGGCGTGAGCAGTTCTTC.

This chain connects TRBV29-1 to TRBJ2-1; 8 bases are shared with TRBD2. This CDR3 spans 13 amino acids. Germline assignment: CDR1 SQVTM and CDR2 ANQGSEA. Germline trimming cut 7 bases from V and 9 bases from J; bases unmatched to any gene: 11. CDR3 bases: TGCAGCGCTCAAGGCGGCCGGGAGGGTGAGCAGTTCTTC. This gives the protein CSAQGGREGEQFF.

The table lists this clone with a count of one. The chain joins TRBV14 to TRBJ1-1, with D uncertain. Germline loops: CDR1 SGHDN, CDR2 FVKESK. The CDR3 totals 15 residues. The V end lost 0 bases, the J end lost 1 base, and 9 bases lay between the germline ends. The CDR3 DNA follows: TGTGCCAGCAGCCAAGACGGGCGGGGGAACACTGAAGCTTTCTTT. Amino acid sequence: CASSQDGRGNTEAFF.

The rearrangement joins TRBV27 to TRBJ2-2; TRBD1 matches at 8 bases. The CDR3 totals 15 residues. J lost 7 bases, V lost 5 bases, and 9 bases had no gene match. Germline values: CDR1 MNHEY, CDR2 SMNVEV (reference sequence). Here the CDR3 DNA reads TGTGCCAGCAGTACCGGGACAGGCGGGGACGGGGAGCTGTTTTTT. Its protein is CASSTGTGGDGELFF.

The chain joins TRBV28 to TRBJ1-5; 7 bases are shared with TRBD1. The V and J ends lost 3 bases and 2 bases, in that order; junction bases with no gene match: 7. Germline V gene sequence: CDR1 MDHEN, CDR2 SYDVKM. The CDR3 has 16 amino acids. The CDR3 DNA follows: TGTGCCAGCAGTTTGCAAGGACAGGCGCGCAATCAGCCCCAGCATTTT. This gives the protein CASSLQGQARNQPQHF.

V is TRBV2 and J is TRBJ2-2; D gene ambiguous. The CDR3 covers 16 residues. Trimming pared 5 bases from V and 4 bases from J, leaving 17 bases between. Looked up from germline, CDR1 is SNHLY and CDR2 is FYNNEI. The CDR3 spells CASSKSYFFPTGELFF. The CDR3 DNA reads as TGTGCCAGCAGTAAATCTTACTTCTTTCCCACCGGGGAGCTGTTTTTT.

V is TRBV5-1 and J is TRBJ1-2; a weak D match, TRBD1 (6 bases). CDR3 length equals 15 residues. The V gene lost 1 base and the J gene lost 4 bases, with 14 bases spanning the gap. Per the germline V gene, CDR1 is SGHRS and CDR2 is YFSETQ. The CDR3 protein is CASSLLGGSTYGYTF. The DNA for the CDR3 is TGCGCCAGCAGCTTGTTAGGGGGATCTACCTATGGCTACACCTTC.

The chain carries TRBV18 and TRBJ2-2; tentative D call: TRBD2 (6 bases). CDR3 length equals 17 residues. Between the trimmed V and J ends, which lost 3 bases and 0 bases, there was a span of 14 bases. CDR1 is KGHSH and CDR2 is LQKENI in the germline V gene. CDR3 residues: CASSPTGGTANTGELFF. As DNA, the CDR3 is TGTGCCAGCTCACCGACTGGAGGGACGGCGAACACCGGGGAGCTGTTTTTT.

This CDR3 reads CASTLRGQGSHTGELFF. The CDR3 DNA sequence: TGTGCCAGTACCCTCAGAGGACAGGGGTCACACACCGGGGAGCTGTTTTTT. J is TRBJ2-2 and V is TRBV19; 9 bases align to TRBD1. The CDR3 is made up of 17 amino acids. CDR1 is LNHDA, CDR2 SQIVND, per germline (reference sequence). The V segment lost 7 bases and the J segment 3 bases; nucleotides outside the gene matches: 12.

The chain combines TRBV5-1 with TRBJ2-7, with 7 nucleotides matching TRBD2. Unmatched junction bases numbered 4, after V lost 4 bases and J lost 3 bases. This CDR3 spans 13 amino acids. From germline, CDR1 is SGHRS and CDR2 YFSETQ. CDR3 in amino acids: CASSPGLVYEQYF. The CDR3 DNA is TGCGCCAGCAGCCCTGGACTAGTCTACGAGCAGTACTTC.

The CDR3 loop is CSVDTGGNTEAFF. CDR3 nucleotide sequence: TGCAGCGTTGATACAGGGGGGAACACTGAAGCTTTCTTT. The chain uses TRBV29-1 and TRBJ1-1; 8 nucleotides line up with TRBD1. Germline assignment: CDR1 SQVTM and CDR2 ANQGSEA. The trim removed 3 bases at V and 1 base at J, leaving 1 base unmatched. The CDR3 extends over 13 amino acids. The full variable domain, completed using reference TRBV29-1 and TRBJ1-1, is SAVISQKPSRDICQRGTSLTIQCQVDSQVTMMFWYRQQPGQSLTLIATANQGSEATYESGFVIDKFPISRPNLTFSTLTVSNMSPEDSSIYLCSVDTGGNTEAFFGQGTRLTVV.

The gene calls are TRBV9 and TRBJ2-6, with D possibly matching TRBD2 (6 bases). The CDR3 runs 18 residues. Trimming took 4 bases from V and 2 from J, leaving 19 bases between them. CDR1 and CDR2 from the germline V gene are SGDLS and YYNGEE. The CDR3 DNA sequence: TGTGCCAGCAGCCCTAGGGACTCCTTAGGGGCTGGGGCCAACGTCCTGACTTTC. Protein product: CASSPRDSLGAGANVLTF.

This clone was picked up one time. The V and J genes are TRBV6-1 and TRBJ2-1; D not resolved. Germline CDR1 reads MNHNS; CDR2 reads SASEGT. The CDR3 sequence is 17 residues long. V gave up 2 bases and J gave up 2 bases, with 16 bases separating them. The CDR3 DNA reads TGTGCCAGCAGTGAACTCACCTTCGGGTCCGCCTACAATGAGCAGTTCTTC. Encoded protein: CASSELTFGSAYNEQFF.

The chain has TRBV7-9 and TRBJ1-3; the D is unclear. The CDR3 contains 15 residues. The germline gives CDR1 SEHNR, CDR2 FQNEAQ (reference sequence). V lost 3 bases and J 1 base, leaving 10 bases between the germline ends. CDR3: CASSFSERSGNTIYF. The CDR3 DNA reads TGTGCCAGCAGCTTTTCCGAGAGGTCTGGAAACACCATATATTTT.

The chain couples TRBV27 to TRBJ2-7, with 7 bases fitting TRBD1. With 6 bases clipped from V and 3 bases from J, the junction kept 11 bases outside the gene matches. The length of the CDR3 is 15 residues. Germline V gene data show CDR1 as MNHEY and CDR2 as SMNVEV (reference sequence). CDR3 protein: CASSNPGQLGYEQYF. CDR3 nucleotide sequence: TGTGCCAGCAGCAATCCGGGACAGTTGGGCTACGAGCAGTACTTC.

The CDR3 is CASSLSGTGAYEQYF. The CDR3 bases are TGTGCCAGCAGCCTATCCGGGACAGGCGCCTACGAGCAGTACTTC. The V gene is TRBV7-9, the J gene TRBJ2-7, with 8 nucleotides matching TRBD1. Germline-derived CDR1 and CDR2 are SEHNR and FQNEAQ (reference sequence). This CDR3 is built from 15 residues. With V trimmed by 5 bases and J by 2 bases, 8 bases remained unmatched.

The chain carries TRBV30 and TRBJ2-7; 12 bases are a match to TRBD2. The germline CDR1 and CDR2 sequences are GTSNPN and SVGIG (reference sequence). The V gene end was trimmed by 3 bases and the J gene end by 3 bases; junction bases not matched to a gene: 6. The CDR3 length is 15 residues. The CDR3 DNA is TGTGCCTGGAGGGCTAGCGGGAGGGCTTTCTACGAGCAGTACTTC. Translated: CAWRASGRAFYEQYF.

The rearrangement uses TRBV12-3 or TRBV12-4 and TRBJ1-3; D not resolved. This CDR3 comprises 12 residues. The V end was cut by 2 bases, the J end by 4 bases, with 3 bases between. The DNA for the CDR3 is TGTGCCAGCAGTTTATCAGGAAACACCATATATTTT. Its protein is CASSLSGNTIYF.

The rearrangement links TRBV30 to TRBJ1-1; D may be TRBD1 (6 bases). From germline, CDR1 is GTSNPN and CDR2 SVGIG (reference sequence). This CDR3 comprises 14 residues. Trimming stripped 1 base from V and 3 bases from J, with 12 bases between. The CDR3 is CAWSDPGADTEAFF. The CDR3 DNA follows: TGTGCCTGGAGTGACCCAGGGGCCGACACTGAAGCTTTCTTT.

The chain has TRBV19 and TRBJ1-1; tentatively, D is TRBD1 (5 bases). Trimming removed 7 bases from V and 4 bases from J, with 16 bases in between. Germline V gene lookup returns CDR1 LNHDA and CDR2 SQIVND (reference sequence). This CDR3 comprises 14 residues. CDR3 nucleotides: TGTGCCAGTACCGAGAGGAGACAGCGCACTGAAGCTTTCTTT. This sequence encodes CASTERRQRTEAFF.

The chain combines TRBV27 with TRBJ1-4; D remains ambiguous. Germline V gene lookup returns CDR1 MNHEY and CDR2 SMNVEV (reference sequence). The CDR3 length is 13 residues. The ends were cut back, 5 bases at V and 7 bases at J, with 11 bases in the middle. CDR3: CASSTRESEKLFF. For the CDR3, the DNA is TGTGCCAGCAGTACCCGGGAGAGTGAAAAACTGTTTTTT.

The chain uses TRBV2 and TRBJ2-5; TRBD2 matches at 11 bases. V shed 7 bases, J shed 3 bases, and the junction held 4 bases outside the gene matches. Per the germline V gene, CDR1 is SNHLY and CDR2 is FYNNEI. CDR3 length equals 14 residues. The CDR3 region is CASMGGLAEETQYF. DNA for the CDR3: TGTGCCAGCATGGGGGGACTAGCGGAAGAGACCCAGTACTTC.

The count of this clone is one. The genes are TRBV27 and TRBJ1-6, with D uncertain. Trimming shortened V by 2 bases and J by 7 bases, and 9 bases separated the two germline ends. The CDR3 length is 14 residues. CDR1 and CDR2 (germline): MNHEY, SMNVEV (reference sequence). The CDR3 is CASSLSGRNSPLHF. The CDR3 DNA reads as TGTGCCAGCAGTTTAAGCGGTCGGAATTCACCCCTCCACTTT.

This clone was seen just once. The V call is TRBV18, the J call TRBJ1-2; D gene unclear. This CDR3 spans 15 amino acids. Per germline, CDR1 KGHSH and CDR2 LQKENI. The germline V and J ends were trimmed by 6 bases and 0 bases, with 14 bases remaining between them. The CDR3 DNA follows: TGTGCCAGCTCTCCCTACGGGGTATCTAACTATGGCTACACCTTC. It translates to CASSPYGVSNYGYTF.